A single T cell receptor (beta chain) is shown here with its context. Its specificity is unknown. Extraction of RNA preceded its reverse transcription into cDNA, which served as the sequencing template. Profiling relied on immunoSEQ multiplex PCR, and the TCRdb table lists in-frame clones only, not all of them. This sample carries about 69,000 clones, roughly 57% of them seen once, and the ten largest clones take approximately 19%. Germline CDR1 reads MNHEY; CDR2 reads SMNVEV (reference sequence). V dropped 4 bases and J dropped 5; count of bases not matched to a gene: 1. This CDR3 comprises 13 residues. It was from alopecia areata patients that lesional scalp punch biopsies and peripheral blood were collected. PBMCs, the starting material, were the source of sorted CD4+ and CD8+ T cells. This specimen comes from a study of CD8+ T cells in alopecia areata. Study background: Treated patients were dosed with oral tofacitinib, taking 5 to 10 mg twice daily.

General study findings and limits: Higher clonality and more expanded CD8+ clones appeared in lesional than normal scalp.

The TCR originated in a human donor with alopecia areata. Sequencing was performed on CD8+ T cells sorted from blood, taken at week 0. The gene calls are TRBV27 and TRBJ2-1; 8 bases are shared with TRBD1. For the CDR3, the DNA is TGTGCCAGCAGTTGGACAGGGAACAATGAGCAGTTCTTC. Translation: CASSWTGNNEQFF.